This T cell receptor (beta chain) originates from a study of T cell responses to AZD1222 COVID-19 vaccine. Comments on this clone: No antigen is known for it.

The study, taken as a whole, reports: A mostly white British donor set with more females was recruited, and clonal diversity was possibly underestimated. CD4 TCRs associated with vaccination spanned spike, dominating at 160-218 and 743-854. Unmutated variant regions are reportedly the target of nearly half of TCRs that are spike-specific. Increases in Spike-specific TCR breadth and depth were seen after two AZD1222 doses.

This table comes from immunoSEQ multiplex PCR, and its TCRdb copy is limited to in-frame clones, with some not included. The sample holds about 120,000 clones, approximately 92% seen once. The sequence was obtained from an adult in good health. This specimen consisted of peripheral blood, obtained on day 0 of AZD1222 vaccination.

The DNA for the CDR3 is TGTGCCAGCAGCCGCTTGGGACAGGTCCTCAACGAGCAGTACTTC. This gives the protein CASSRLGQVLNEQYF. The rearrangement uses TRBV6-5 and TRBJ2-7; 8 bases are shared with TRBD1. This CDR3 contains 15 residues. Germline loops: CDR1 MNHEY, CDR2 SVGAGI. The V segment lost 6 bases and the J segment 5 bases; nucleotides outside the gene matches: 12.